This T cell receptor (beta chain) was retrieved from a study of OX40 agonist ivuxolimab in advanced cancers. At the level of the study: Patients received the agonistic anti-OX40 (CD134) antibody ivuxolimab. Patients undergoing dose escalation presented with hepatocellular carcinoma, melanoma, renal cell or head and neck cancer. Partial responses were seen in three patients, one with hepatocellular carcinoma and two with cutaneous melanoma.

Sequencing was performed with immunoSEQ multiplex PCR; in TCRdb, only in-frame clones are kept and a portion is missing. The table records some 90,000 clones, about 90% of them present only once. The CDR3 extends over 14 amino acids. Trimming removed 3 bases from V and 5 bases from J; junction bases left unmatched: 6. CDR1 and CDR2 (germline): SGDLS, YYNGEE. The sequences come from CD4+ or CD8+ T cells sorted from blood, collected in a trial of the OX40 agonist ivuxolimab. This chain joins TRBV9 and TRBJ2-5; 8 bases line up with TRBD2. The receptor was isolated from an adult with an advanced solid tumor such as melanoma, head and neck, liver or kidney cancer. The CDR3 spells CASSATSGSETQYF. CDR3 nucleotide sequence: TGTGCCAGCAGCGCCACGAGCGGGAGCGAGACCCAGTACTTC.